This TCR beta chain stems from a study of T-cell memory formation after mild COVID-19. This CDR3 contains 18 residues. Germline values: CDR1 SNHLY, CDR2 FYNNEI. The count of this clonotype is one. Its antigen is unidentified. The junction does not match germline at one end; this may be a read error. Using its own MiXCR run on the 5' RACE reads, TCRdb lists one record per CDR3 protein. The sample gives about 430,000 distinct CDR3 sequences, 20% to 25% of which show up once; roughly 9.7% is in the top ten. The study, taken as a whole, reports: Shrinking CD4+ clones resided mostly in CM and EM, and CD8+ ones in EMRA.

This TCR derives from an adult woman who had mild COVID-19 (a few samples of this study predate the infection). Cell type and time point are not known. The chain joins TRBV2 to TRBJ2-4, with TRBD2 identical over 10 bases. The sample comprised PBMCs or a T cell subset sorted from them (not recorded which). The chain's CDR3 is CARSEAHWKRGGPNIQYF. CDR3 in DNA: TGTGCCAGAAGTGAAGCGCACTGGAAGCGGGGGGGCCCGAACATTCAGTACTTC.